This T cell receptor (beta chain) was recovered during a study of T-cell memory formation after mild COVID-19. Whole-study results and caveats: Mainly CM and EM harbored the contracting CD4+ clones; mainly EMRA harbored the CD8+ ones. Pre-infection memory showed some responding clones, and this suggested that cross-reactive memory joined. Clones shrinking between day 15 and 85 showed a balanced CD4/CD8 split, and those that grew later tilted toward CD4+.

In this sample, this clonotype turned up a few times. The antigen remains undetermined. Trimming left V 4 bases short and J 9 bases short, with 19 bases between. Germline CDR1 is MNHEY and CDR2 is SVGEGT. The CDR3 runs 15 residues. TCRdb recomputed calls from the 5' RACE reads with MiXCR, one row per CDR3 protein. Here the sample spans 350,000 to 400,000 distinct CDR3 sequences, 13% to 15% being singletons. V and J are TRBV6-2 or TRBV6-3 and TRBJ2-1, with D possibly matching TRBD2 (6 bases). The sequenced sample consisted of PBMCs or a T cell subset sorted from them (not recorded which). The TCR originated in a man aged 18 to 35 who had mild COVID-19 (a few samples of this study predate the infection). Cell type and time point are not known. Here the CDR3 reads CASSSTWGEVAEQFF. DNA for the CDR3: TGTGCCAGCAGTTCGACCTGGGGGGAGGTTGCTGAGCAGTTCTTC.